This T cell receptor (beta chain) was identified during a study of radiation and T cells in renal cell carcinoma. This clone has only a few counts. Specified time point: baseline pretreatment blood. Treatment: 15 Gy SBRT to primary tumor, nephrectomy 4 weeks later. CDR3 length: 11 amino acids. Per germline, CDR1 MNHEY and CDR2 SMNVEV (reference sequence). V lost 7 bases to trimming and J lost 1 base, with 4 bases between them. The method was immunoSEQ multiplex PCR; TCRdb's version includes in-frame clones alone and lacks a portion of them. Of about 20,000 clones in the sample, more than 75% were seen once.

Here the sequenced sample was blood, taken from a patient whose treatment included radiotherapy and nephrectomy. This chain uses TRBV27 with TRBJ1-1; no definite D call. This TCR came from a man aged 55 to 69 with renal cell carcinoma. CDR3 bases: TGTGCCAGCAAGGGGAACACTGAAGCTTTCTTT. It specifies CASKGNTEAFF.